This T cell receptor (beta chain) was sequenced in a study of blood T cells in healthy people across ages. Findings and caveats of the study: Estimated diversity, derived from one million T cells, was regarded as an underestimate.

Trimming shortened V by 6 bases and J by 0 bases, and 11 bases separated the two germline ends. CDR1 and CDR2 (germline): SGHRS, YFSETQ. This CDR3 is built from 14 residues. As for this clonotype: Its specificity is unknown.

Caucasian, healthy and from Russia, the donors were aged between 6 and 90. Researchers report isolating at least 6 million PBMCs per sample. Alongside a J-beta primer mix, a sample-barcoded 5' primer served in a second PCR lasting about 6 to 12 cycles. One entry per CDR3 protein, called by TCRdb with MiXCR from the 5' RACE reads. The sample shows 600,000 or so distinct CDR3 sequences, around 50% of them seen only once. The material sequenced was blood. This chain uses TRBV5-1 with TRBJ2-3; D is uncertain. The sequence derives from a man older than 75 in good health. As DNA, the CDR3 is TGCGCCAGCACGAGGACGACTAGCACAGATACGCAGTATTTT. This sequence encodes CASTRTTSTDTQYF.